This is a list of T cell receptor beta chains from one sample in a study of CD8+ T cells in alopecia areata. This table comes from immunoSEQ multiplex PCR, and its TCRdb copy is limited to in-frame clones, with some not included. The table has 85,000 to 110,000 clones, 85% to 90% seen once; the top ten hold roughly 10%. The sequencing used CD8+ T cells sorted from blood, collected at approximately week 34, from a patient treated with tofacitinib. These receptors were obtained from a human donor with alopecia areata. CDR3s include the opening cysteine and the closing phenylalanine or tryptophan. The D gene is left open where the match is weak. Clone size is given for some rows only: seen once, a few or many times, or a class if the clone is expanded.

>14|TRBV18|.|.|TRBJ2-3
CASSRHRVADTQYF
TGTGCCAGCTCCCGCCACAGGGTTGCAGATACGCAGTATTTT
>14|TRBV5-1|.|TRBD1|TRBJ2-3
CASSSGQGPDTQYF
TGCGCCAGCAGCTCCGGACAGGGGCCTGATACGCAGTATTTT
>17|TRBV7-9|.|.|TRBJ2-2
CASSSTGLPGNTGELFF
TGTGCCAGCAGCTCCACTGGACTACCAGGGAACACCGGGGAGCTGTTTTTT
>14|TRBV12-5|once|.|TRBJ2-5
CASGSPAGQETQYF
TGTGCTAGTGGTTCTCCGGCTGGACAAGAGACCCAGTACTTC
>13|TRBV27|once|.|TRBJ1-4
CASSLSAGEKLFF
TGTGCCAGCAGTTTATCGGCAGGTGAAAAACTGTTTTTT
>15|TRBV11-2|few|TRBD1|TRBJ1-2
CASSLRQGPFYGYTF
TGTGCCAGCAGCCTTCGACAGGGACCTTTCTATGGCTACACCTTC
>15|TRBV5-6|.|.|TRBJ2-3
CASSEPRQGTDTQYF
TGTGCCAGCAGCGAGCCGAGGCAGGGAACAGATACGCAGTATTTT
>15|TRBV25-1|.|.|TRBJ2-3
CASSEWETSTDTQYF
TGTGCCAGCAGTGAATGGGAAACAAGCACAGATACGCAGTATTTT
>15|TRBV27|.|.|TRBJ1-6
CASSRRWDQSSPLHF
TGTGCCAGCAGTCGCCGATGGGACCAGAGTTCACCCCTCCACTTT
>14|TRBV13|.|TRBD1|TRBJ1-6
CASSSRTGYSPLHF
TGTGCCAGCAGCTCCCGGACAGGTTATTCACCCCTCCACTTT
>15|TRBV7-9|few|.|TRBJ1-2
CASSFQGLHNYGYTF
TGTGCCAGCAGCTTCCAGGGACTTCATAACTATGGCTACACCTTC
>16|TRBV7-3|.|TRBD2|TRBJ2-1
CASSLKSAGGYNEQFF
TGTGCCAGCAGCTTAAAGTCGGCGGGAGGGTACAATGAGCAGTTCTTC
>15|TRBV5-1|.|TRBD2|TRBJ2-1
CASSFGTSAYNEQFF
TGCGCCAGCAGCTTTGGGACTAGCGCTTACAATGAGCAGTTCTTC
>13|TRBV5-4|.|.|TRBJ2-7
CASSLVSRVEQYF
TGTGCCAGCAGCTTGGTATCTCGTGTCGAGCAGTACTTC
>12|TRBV5-1|.|.|TRBJ2-7
CASSLSGNEQYF
TGCGCCAGCAGCTTGTCAGGGAACGAGCAGTACTTC
>13|TRBV27|.|.|TRBJ2-7
CASSFIGQYEQYF
TGTGCCAGCAGTTTCATAGGACAGTACGAGCAGTACTTC
>17|TRBV11-2|.|.|TRBJ1-2
CASSLEDLTSVNYGYTF
TGTGCCAGCAGCTTAGAGGACCTCACATCCGTTAACTATGGCTACACCTTC
>16|TRBV7-9|once|TRBD1|TRBJ2-5
CASSLWTGVGQETQYF
TGTGCCAGCAGCTTATGGACAGGGGTTGGCCAAGAGACCCAGTACTTC
>15|TRBV7-9|.|.|TRBJ2-7
CASSTPGTAIYEQYF
TGTGCCAGCAGCACCCCCGGGACCGCGATCTACGAGCAGTACTTC
>13|TRBV7-2|.|.|TRBJ2-3
CATLDWRTDTQYF
TGTGCCACCTTAGACTGGCGCACAGATACGCAGTATTTT
>13|TRBV25-1|few|.|TRBJ2-3
CASSFGATDTQYF
TGTGCCAGTTCGTTCGGAGCAACAGATACGCAGTATTTT
>12|TRBV29-1|.|.|TRBJ1-2
CSVEPDVEGYTF
TGCAGCGTTGAGCCCGACGTCGAGGGCTACACCTTC
>15|TRBV7-2|.|.|TRBJ2-1
CASSFSRVTYNEQFF
TGTGCCAGCAGCTTTAGCAGGGTTACCTACAATGAGCAGTTCTTC
>14|TRBV27|.|.|TRBJ2-7
CASSIDGPAYEQYF
TGTGCCAGCAGTATTGATGGACCGGCCTACGAGCAGTACTTC
>13|TRBV14|.|TRBD1|TRBJ1-1
CASSQPGGTEAFF
TGTGCCAGCAGCCAACCAGGGGGCACTGAAGCTTTCTTT
>17|TRBV7-6|.|TRBD2|TRBJ2-1
CASSHWSSGQRGNEQFF
TGTGCCAGCAGCCACTGGTCTAGCGGGCAGAGAGGGAATGAGCAGTTCTTC
>12|TRBV27|once|TRBD1|TRBJ2-7
CASRTGTYEQYF
TGTGCCAGCAGGACAGGGACGTACGAGCAGTACTTC
>15|TRBV9|.|.|TRBJ2-7
CASSVAGSGDDEQYF
TGTGCCAGCAGCGTAGCGGGGTCAGGAGACGACGAGCAGTACTTC
>17|TRBV29-1|.|TRBD1|TRBJ1-3
CSVTGTGGSLSGNTIYF
TGCAGCGTTACCGGGACAGGGGGTTCACTCTCTGGAAACACCATATATTTT
>14|TRBV6-5|.|.|TRBJ2-7
CASSWVSGTYEQYF
TGTGCCAGCAGTTGGGTTAGTGGAACCTACGAGCAGTACTTC
>15|TRBV7-6|.|TRBD1|TRBJ2-3
CASSMDRGRTDTQYF
TGTGCCAGCAGCATGGACAGGGGGCGCACAGATACGCAGTATTTT
>15|TRBV15|.|.|TRBJ2-7
CATSRAILLPYEQYF
TGTGCCACCAGCAGAGCGATATTGTTACCCTACGAGCAGTACTTC
>12|TRBV6-5|.|.|TRBJ2-2
CASSYSTGELFF
TGTGCCAGCAGTTACTCCACCGGGGAGCTGTTTTTT
>12|TRBV7-2|.|.|TRBJ2-7
CASSPAGDEQYF
TGTGCCAGCAGCCCTGCAGGCGACGAGCAGTACTTC